A single sample is the source of the 23 T cell receptor beta chains below, sequenced in a study of T-cell memory formation after mild COVID-19. TCRdb reprocessed the 5' RACE reads via MiXCR and lists one record per CDR3 protein. The profile shows about 300,000 distinct CDR3 sequences, approximately 19% of them singletons. The specimen was PBMCs or a T cell subset sorted from them (not recorded which). Receptors originate from a man aged 18 to 29 who had mild COVID-19 (a few samples of this study predate the infection). Cell type and time point are not known.

In its sample, this clonotype was seen a few times. This chain connects TRBV20-1 to TRBJ2-1; 9 nucleotides agree with TRBD1. V was clipped by 3 bases and J by 0 bases; unmatched bases: 6. This CDR3 has 16 amino acids. CDR1 DFQATT and CDR2 SNEGSKA come from the germline V gene (reference sequence). In nucleotides, the CDR3 is TGCAGTGCTAGGATACAGGGGGCAAGCTCCTACAATGAGCAGTTCTTC. This gives the protein CSARIQGASSYNEQFF.

The chain recombines TRBV14 with TRBJ1-2, with D unclear. Germline values: CDR1 SGHDN, CDR2 FVKESK. The CDR3 is made up of 16 amino acids. Trimming removed 1 base at V and 2 bases at J, with 14 bases between. The CDR3, as DNA: TGTGCCAGCAGCCAAGTGCACAGCGACGGGAACTATGGCTACACCTTC. It translates to CASSQVHSDGNYGYTF.

The chain employs TRBV6-5 and TRBJ1-1; D possibly corresponds to TRBD1 (6 bases). Germline V lookup: CDR1 MNHEY, CDR2 SVGAGI. The CDR3 runs 15 residues. With 5 bases removed from V and 6 bases from J, the gap between germline ends came to 19 bases. The CDR3 DNA is TGTGCCAGCAGTGGGCCACAGGGCAAGGTCCCTGAAGCTTTCTTT. As protein: CASSGPQGKVPEAFF.

This clonotype was picked up many times. The chain couples TRBV6-5 to TRBJ2-1, with 8 nucleotides matching TRBD1. Trimming removed 6 bases from V and 6 bases from J; junction bases left unmatched: 10. This CDR3 spans 15 amino acids. CDR1 is MNHEY, CDR2 SVGAGI, per germline. CDR3 DNA sequence: TGTGCCAGCAGCTCCCAGGGGGCGCTTGGCAATGAGCAGTTCTTC. It encodes CASSSQGALGNEQFF.

The V call is TRBV9, the J call TRBJ2-3; 12 bases fit TRBD2. V was clipped by 4 bases and J by 1 base; unmatched bases: 7. The CDR3 contains 17 residues. Looked up from germline, CDR1 is SGDLS and CDR2 is YYNGEE. The CDR3 bases are TGTGCCAGCAGCCCCCGACTAGCGGGGGACGGCACAGATACGCAGTATTTT. Its translation is CASSPRLAGDGTDTQYF. Based on the CDR3 plus reference TRBV9 and TRBJ2-3, the full variable domain is DSGVTQTPKHLITATGQRVTLRCSPRSGDLSVYWYQQSLDQGLQFLIQYYNGEERAKGNILERFSAQQFPDLHSELNLSSLELGDSALYFCASSPRLAGDGTDTQYFGPGTRLTVL.

This clonotype is a singleton in its sample. The chain uses TRBV12-3 or TRBV12-4 and TRBJ1-1, with D unresolved. The CDR3 is 12 residues long. V was cut by 7 bases and J by 4 bases, with 10 bases left in between. For the CDR3, the DNA is TGTGCCAGCACGGGTTTGGTCACTGAAGCTTTCTTT. Translating it yields CASTGLVTEAFF.

The chain carries TRBV5-1 and TRBJ2-7, with D possibly matching TRBD2 (5 bases). V was cut by 1 base and J by 4 bases, with 12 bases left in between. The germline CDR1 and CDR2 sequences are SGHRS and YFSETQ. The CDR3 totals 14 residues. The CDR3 coding sequence is TGCGCCAGCAGCTTGAGAGGGCCGGGGTACGAGCAGTACGTC. Its protein product is CASSLRGPGYEQYV.

This clonotype was seen only a few times. In DNA, the CDR3 is TGCGCCAGCAGCATTCGGGACGGTACCGGGGAGCTGTTTTTT. This sequence encodes CASSIRDGTGELFF. The J gene is TRBJ2-2, the V gene TRBV5-1; D tentatively reads TRBD1 or TRBD2 (5 bases each). The V gene lost 4 bases and the J gene lost 5 bases, with 12 bases spanning the gap. The germline gives CDR1 SGHRS, CDR2 YFSETQ. The CDR3 is 14 residues long.

The rearrangement links TRBV5-1 to TRBJ1-2; D unresolved. The CDR3 is made up of 14 amino acids. V lost 0 bases, J lost 0 bases, and 6 bases lay in between. The germline V gene has CDR1 SGHRS and CDR2 YFSETQ. The chain's CDR3 is CASSLDRPNYGYTF. CDR3 DNA: TGCGCCAGCAGCTTGGACAGACCTAACTATGGCTACACCTTC.

This clonotype was counted once. This chain joins TRBV6-2 or TRBV6-3 and TRBJ2-2; unclear D gene. The V and J ends lost 8 bases and 2 bases respectively, with 6 bases between them. The CDR3 is 12 amino acids. Germline CDR1 reads MNHEY; CDR2 reads SVGEGT. For the CDR3, the DNA is TGTGCCAGCGGTAGAAACACCGGGGAGCTGTTTTTT. Protein sequence: CASGRNTGELFF.

CDR3 protein: CSATGTSGNTDTQYF. In DNA form, the CDR3 reads TGCAGTGCTACCGGGACTAGCGGAAACACAGATACGCAGTATTTT. This rearrangement joins TRBV20-1 to TRBJ2-3; 11 bases line up with TRBD2. The CDR3 sequence is 15 residues long. Germline values: CDR1 DFQATT, CDR2 SNEGSKA (reference sequence). V dropped 4 bases and J dropped 2; count of bases not matched to a gene: 5.

This chain joins TRBV20-1 and TRBJ2-7, with unresolved D. Trimming removed 6 bases at V and 1 base at J, with 10 bases between. CDR3 size: 12 residues. The germline gives CDR1 DFQATT, CDR2 SNEGSKA (reference sequence). Written as DNA, the CDR3 is TGCAGTGCGAAGGCCAGATCCTACGAGCAGTACTTC. Amino acids: CSAKARSYEQYF.

The genes are TRBV25-1 and TRBJ1-1; D is uncertain. The ends were cut back, 4 bases at V and 0 bases at J, with 6 bases in the middle. Germline-derived CDR1 and CDR2 are MGHDK and SYGVNS. CDR3 size: 13 residues. CDR3 nucleotides: TGTGCCAGCAGTGTACATATGAACACTGAAGCTTTCTTT. Its translation: CASSVHMNTEAFF.

This clonotype was counted only a few times. The V gene is TRBV20-1, the J gene TRBJ2-2, with D possibly being TRBD1 (6 bases). The germline V and J ends were trimmed by 0 bases and 0 bases, with 14 bases remaining between them. CDR1 and CDR2 (germline): DFQATT, SNEGSKA (reference sequence). The CDR3 totals 17 residues. This chain's CDR3 is CSAREGYGTPNTGELFF. The CDR3 DNA is TGCAGTGCTAGAGAGGGGTATGGGACACCGAACACCGGGGAGCTGTTTTTT.

This clonotype has just a few counts. The chain combines TRBV7-9 with TRBJ1-4; D gene uncertain. Germline V lookup: CDR1 SEHNR, CDR2 FQNEAQ (reference sequence). There are 16 residues in the CDR3. Trimming took off 1 base at V and 0 bases at J, with 9 bases between the two ends. As DNA, the CDR3 is TGTGCCAGCAGCTTAGGATTCGGTCCAACTAATGAAAAACTGTTTTTT. This sequence encodes CASSLGFGPTNEKLFF.

This clonotype came up a few times. V is TRBV7-8 and J is TRBJ2-5, with D hard to call. V was trimmed by 5 bases and J by 1 base, leaving 14 bases between them. The V gene's germline CDR1 is SGHVS and CDR2 FQNEAQ. The CDR3 spans 15 residues. The CDR3 coding sequence is TGTGCCAGCAGCGCTAGACGTACCGGCCAAGAGACCCAGTACTTC. Protein: CASSARRTGQETQYF.

The rearrangement uses TRBV10-3 and TRBJ2-5; the D is unclear. Germline V gene lookup returns CDR1 ENHRY and CDR2 SYGVKD. The germline V and J ends were trimmed by 3 bases and 10 bases, with 15 bases remaining between them. The CDR3 is 13 residues long. CDR3 DNA: TGTGCCATCAGTGATTACCGAGGTGATGACCAGTACTTC. Its translation: CAISDYRGDDQYF.

The V and J genes are TRBV12-5 and TRBJ2-1; 11 nucleotides line up with TRBD2. Per the germline V gene, CDR1 is LGHNT and CDR2 is FRNRAP. The CDR3 runs to 16 residues. Trimming cost V 1 base and J 4 bases; bases outside gene matches: 3. CDR3 nucleotide sequence: TGTGCTAGTGGTTTGGCAACTAGCGGGGGTTACAATGAGCAGTTCTTC. Its protein product is CASGLATSGGYNEQFF.

The rearrangement uses TRBV18 and TRBJ2-5, with TRBD2 matching 9 bases. Germline values: CDR1 KGHSH, CDR2 LQKENI. V shed 5 bases, J shed 5 bases, and the junction held 9 bases outside the gene matches. CDR3 size: 15 residues. CDR3 in amino acids: CASSSAAGGAETQYF. The CDR3 coding sequence is TGTGCCAGCTCATCGGCAGCGGGGGGAGCGGAGACCCAGTACTTC. Together with reference TRBV18 and TRBJ2-5, the CDR3 gives the full variable domain: NAGVMQNPRHLVRRRGQEARLRCSPMKGHSHVYWYRQLPEEGLKFMVYLQKENIIDESGMPKERFSAEFPKEGPSILRIQQVVRGDSAAYFCASSSAAGGAETQYFGPGTRLLVL.

The chain uses TRBV27 and TRBJ2-1, with a weak D call TRBD1 (6 bases). The CDR3 has 14 amino acids. CDR1 MNHEY and CDR2 SMNVEV come from the germline V gene (reference sequence). Trimming removed 2 bases from V and 8 bases from J, with 13 bases in between. CDR3 nucleotide sequence: TGTGCCAGCAGTTTACACAGGGCCGAGGATGAGCAGTTCTTC. This codes for CASSLHRAEDEQFF.

There are a few counts of this clonotype. This chain joins TRBV6-2 or TRBV6-3 and TRBJ1-1, with 9 bases identical to TRBD1. The germline V gene has CDR1 MNHEY and CDR2 SVGEGT. V trimming: 5 bases; J trimming: 0 bases; junction bases outside the gene matches: 7. The CDR3 has 16 residues. This chain's CDR3 is CASSQHGTGMNTEAFF. The DNA for the CDR3 is TGTGCCAGCAGTCAACACGGGACAGGGATGAACACTGAAGCTTTCTTT.

This clonotype was counted only a few times. The chain recombines TRBV20-1 with TRBJ2-4; 11 bases are shared with TRBD1. This CDR3 has 13 amino acids. Germline values: CDR1 DFQATT, CDR2 SNEGSKA (reference sequence). The V segment lost 5 bases and the J segment 4 bases; nucleotides outside the gene matches: 1. CDR3 in amino acids: CSAGQGAKNIQYF. The CDR3 nucleotides are TGCAGTGCTGGACAGGGGGCGAAAAACATTCAGTACTTC.

This clonotype was detected a few times. CDR3 sequence: CASSRRGDSPLHF. DNA of the CDR3: TGTGCCAGCAGCCGTCGGGGGGATTCACCCCTCCACTTT. The chain recombines TRBV7-9 with TRBJ1-6; D is perhaps TRBD1 (5 bases). V shed 5 bases and J shed 8 bases, with 10 bases lying between them. The CDR3 is made up of 13 amino acids. CDR1 and CDR2 from the germline V gene are SEHNR and FQNEAQ (reference sequence).